This T cell receptor (beta chain) was retrieved from a study of blood T cell repertoires in COVID-19. In the study overall: Sources were T cells, B-cell-depleted T cells, or PBMCs; the material itself was cDNA or gDNA.

CDR3 size: 16 residues. V lost 2 bases and J lost 7; bases outside the gene matches: 6. Germline CDR1 is MGHRA and CDR2 is YSYEKL. Authors' data handling: For nucleated cells, counts were estimated from reference gene primer amplification. The method was immunoSEQ multiplex PCR; TCRdb's version includes in-frame clones alone and lacks a portion of them. Clonal size and the V and J genes are those of that table, whereas D and trimming came from the DNA. The data contain more than 15,000 clones, roughly nine tenths of them singletons. The sample comprised peripheral blood. The rearrangement joins TRBV4-1 to TRBJ2-2; 11 bases are a match to TRBD2. The receptor was isolated from a human donor in a cohort sampled during active COVID-19. CDR3 in amino acids: CASSQIAGGIGGELFF. In DNA form, the CDR3 reads TGCGCCAGCAGCCAAATAGCGGGGGGGATCGGCGGGGAGCTGTTTTTT.